Described below is a single T cell receptor beta chain sequence and its context. Its antigen is currently unknown. TCRdb re-called the reads with MiXCR, one entry per CDR3 protein. Of about 140,000 distinct CDR3 sequences listed, more than 30% are singletons. The data derive from a study of T cell repertoires in cytomegalovirus infection. In the study overall: It was recently identified HLA-C-restricted and well-studied HLA-B-restricted CMV epitopes that the study used. CMV infection together with matching HLA type was indicated by public TCR beta signatures.

Trimming at V came to 5 bases and at J to 2 bases, leaving 7 bases not matched to a gene. The germline V gene encodes CDR1 MNHEY and CDR2 SMNVEV (reference sequence). CDR3 size: 15 residues. Whole-study results and caveats: Dominant in the ex vivo response were TCR beta clonotypes restricted by HLA-C and specific for CMV.

The J gene is TRBJ2-5, the V gene TRBV27, with TRBD2 identical over 8 bases. The clonotype originates from a human donor in good health (CMV status not recorded). Some clones in this sample may be carry-over from other donors' samples. The source material was CD8+ T cells from cultured PBMCs, sampled from culture after CMV antigen stimulation. The CDR3 nucleotides read TGTGCCAGCAGTGGCGGGGGGTTCAAACAAGAGACCCAGTACTTC. Translating gives CASSGGGFKQETQYF.